What follows are 13 T cell receptor beta chains derived from one specimen sequenced in a study of blood T cells in healthy people across ages. Through a sample-barcoded 5' primer and a J-beta primer mix, a second PCR was run for about 6 to 11 cycles. Each CDR3 protein is one row after TCRdb ran MiXCR on the 5' RACE reads. The table records around 1.7 million distinct CDR3 sequences, over 25% of them present only once. The sequenced sample consisted of blood. All receptors come from a woman under 40 in good health.

This sequence joins TRBV28 and TRBJ1-5, with D tentatively TRBD1 (6 bases). The V gene lost 6 bases and the J gene lost 5 bases, with 11 bases spanning the gap. Germline V gene data show CDR1 as MDHEN and CDR2 as SYDVKM. This CDR3 is 13 amino acids long. DNA of the CDR3: TGTGCCAGCAGACCGCAGGGGCATCAGCCCCAGCATTTT. This translates into CASRPQGHQPQHF.

The chain couples TRBV27 to TRBJ2-1; TRBD2 aligns across 11 bases. The CDR3 covers 15 residues. With 5 bases clipped from V and 8 bases from J, the junction kept 8 bases outside the gene matches. Germline CDR1 MNHEY, CDR2 SMNVEV (reference sequence). CDR3 coding DNA: TGTGCCAGCAGTAAGGAGGCTAGCGGGGGGTATGAGCAGTTCTTC. Translating gives CASSKEASGGYEQFF.

With respect to this clonotype: At one end, the junction sequence differs from germline, possibly due to a read error. The chain carries TRBV7-2 and TRBJ1-2; D is unclear. CDR3 length: 13 residues. Per the germline V gene, CDR1 is SGHTA and CDR2 is FQGNSA. The DNA for the CDR3 is TGTGCCGGCAGCCCCAGTCCTAACTATGGCTACACCTTC. Translated, it gives CAGSPSPNYGYTF.

The chain uses TRBV7-3 and TRBJ1-5, with 9 bases matching TRBD1. Looked up from germline, CDR1 is SGHTA and CDR2 is FQGTGA. Germline trimming cut 10 bases from V and 4 bases from J; bases unmatched to any gene: 5. This CDR3 has 13 residues. The DNA of the CDR3 is TGTGCCAAAGACAGGGGGGCGAATCAGCCCCAGCATTTT. This encodes CAKDRGANQPQHF.

The V gene is TRBV28, the J gene TRBJ2-7, with TRBD1 matching over 12 bases. This CDR3 has 17 residues. Germline V gives CDR1 MDHEN, CDR2 SYDVKM. With V trimmed by 3 bases and J by 5 bases, 11 bases remained unmatched. CDR3: CASSFLSPGQGANEQYF. CDR3 coding DNA: TGTGCCAGCAGTTTTCTTTCCCCGGGACAGGGGGCCAACGAGCAGTACTTC.

In this sample, this clonotype turned up a few times. The chain combines TRBV3-1 with TRBJ2-1; D is unresolved. The CDR3 covers 13 residues. Germline CDR1 reads LGHDT; CDR2 reads YNNKEL (reference sequence). With 4 bases removed from V and 5 bases from J, the gap between germline ends came to 9 bases. For the CDR3, the DNA is TGTGCCAGCAGCCCCCTCCACGACAATGAGCAGTTCTTC. Its protein product is CASSPLHDNEQFF.

The chain joins TRBV5-4 to TRBJ2-1; perhaps TRBD1 as D (6 bases). The germline V gene has CDR1 SGHNT and CDR2 YYREEE (reference sequence). The V and J ends lost 4 bases and 8 bases respectively, with 16 bases between them. The CDR3 length is 14 residues. CDR3 DNA sequence: TGTGCCAGCAGCGAACAACAGGGAAGGGATGAGCAGTTCTTC. It is translated as CASSEQQGRDEQFF.

This chain uses TRBV9 with TRBJ1-6; weak D call: TRBD1 (5 bases). The CDR3 loop spans 15 amino acids. V shed 0 bases and J shed 9 bases, with 13 bases lying between them. The germline CDR1 and CDR2 sequences are SGDLS and YYNGEE. This chain's CDR3 is CASSVEEAGLSPLHF. The DNA of the CDR3 is TGTGCCAGCAGCGTAGAGGAGGCAGGGCTTTCACCCCTCCACTTT.

This clonotype occurred a few times. The chain couples TRBV7-2 to TRBJ2-7; no reliable D call. This CDR3 spans 13 amino acids. Germline lookup yields CDR1 SGHTA and CDR2 FQGNSA. Trimming left V 5 bases short and J 2 bases short, with 10 bases between. The CDR3 here is CASSQRDPYEQYF. In nucleotides, the CDR3 is TGTGCCAGCAGCCAGAGAGATCCCTACGAGCAGTACTTC. Filled out from reference TRBV7-2 and TRBJ2-7, the complete variable domain reads GAGVSQSPSNKVTEKGKDVELRCDPISGHTALYWYRQSLGQGLEFLIYFQGNSAPDKSGLPSDRFSAERTGGSVSTLTIQRTQQEDSAVYLCASSQRDPYEQYFGPGTRLTVT.

This chain connects TRBV3-1 to TRBJ2-3; 7 positions agree with TRBD1. The CDR3 runs to 17 residues. CDR1 and CDR2 (germline): LGHDT, YNNKEL (reference sequence). V shed 1 base, J shed 6 bases, and the junction held 13 bases outside the gene matches. The CDR3 DNA follows: TGTGCCAGCAGCCAAGCCCCGGACAGGATGATGGGGGATACGCAGTATTTT. It codes for CASSQAPDRMMGDTQYF.

This clonotype occurred a few times. The J gene is TRBJ2-3, the V gene TRBV6-1; D not certain. This CDR3 contains 13 residues. V was clipped by 2 bases and J by 5 bases, with 8 bases between them. The germline V gene encodes CDR1 MNHNS and CDR2 SASEGT. CDR3 coding DNA: TGTGCCAGCAGTGAAATCGTCCTAGATACGCAGTATTTT. This sequence encodes CASSEIVLDTQYF.

This clonotype was seen ten or more times. For the CDR3, the DNA is TGCAGCGTTGTTCCCCCGAGACGGGTTAAATCCTACAATGAGCAGTTCTTC. The encoded protein is CSVVPPRRVKSYNEQFF. This rearrangement joins TRBV29-1 to TRBJ2-1; D remains unclear. The CDR3 totals 17 residues. Looked up from germline, CDR1 is SQVTM and CDR2 is ANQGSEA. V lost 4 bases and J 1 base, leaving 20 bases between the germline ends.

In this sample, this clonotype turned up once. The chain joins TRBV11-2 to TRBJ2-1, with TRBD1 identical over 8 bases. V trimming: 6 bases; J trimming: 10 bases; junction bases outside the gene matches: 14. There are 15 residues in the CDR3. CDR1 and CDR2 (germline): SGHAT, FQNNGV. The CDR3 region is CASRDRDRLNYEQFF. In DNA, the CDR3 is TGTGCCAGCAGGGACCGGGACAGGCTAAACTACGAGCAGTTCTTC.